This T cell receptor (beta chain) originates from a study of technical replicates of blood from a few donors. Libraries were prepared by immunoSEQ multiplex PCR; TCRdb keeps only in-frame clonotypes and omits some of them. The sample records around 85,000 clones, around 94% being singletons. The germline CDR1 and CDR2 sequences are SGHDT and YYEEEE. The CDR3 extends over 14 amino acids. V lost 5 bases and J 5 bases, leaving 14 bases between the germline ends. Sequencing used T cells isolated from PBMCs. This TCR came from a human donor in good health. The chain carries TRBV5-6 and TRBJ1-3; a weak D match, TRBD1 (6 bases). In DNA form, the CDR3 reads TGTGCCAGCAGGTTCGGGACACAAAGAAACACCATATATTTT. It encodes CASRFGTQRNTIYF. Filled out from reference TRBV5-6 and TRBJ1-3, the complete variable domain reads DAGVTQSPTHLIKTRGQQVTLRCSPKSGHDTVSWYQQALGQGPQFIFQYYEEEERQRGNFPDRFSGHQFPNYSSELNVNALLLGDSALYLCASRFGTQRNTIYFGEGSWLTVV.